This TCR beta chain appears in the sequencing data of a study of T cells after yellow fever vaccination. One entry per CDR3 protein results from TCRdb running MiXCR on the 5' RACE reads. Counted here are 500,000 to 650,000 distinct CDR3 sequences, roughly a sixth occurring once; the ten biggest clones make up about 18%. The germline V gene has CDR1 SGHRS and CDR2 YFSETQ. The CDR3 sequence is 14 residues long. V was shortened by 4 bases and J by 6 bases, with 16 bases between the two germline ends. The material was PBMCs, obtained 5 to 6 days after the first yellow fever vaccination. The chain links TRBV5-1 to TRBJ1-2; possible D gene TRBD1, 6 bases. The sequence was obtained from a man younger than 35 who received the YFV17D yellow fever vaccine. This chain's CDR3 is CASSLDGGRDGYTF. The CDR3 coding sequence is TGCGCCAGCAGCCTCGACGGGGGCAGAGATGGCTACACCTTC.